The 13 T cell receptor beta chains in this list originate from one sample, sequenced in a study of T-cell memory formation after mild COVID-19. TCRdb reprocessed the 5' RACE reads with MiXCR, giving one entry per CDR3 protein. The sample has some 340,000 distinct CDR3 sequences, 13% seen once. The sequencing sample was made of PBMCs or a T cell subset sorted from them (not recorded which). These TCRs come from a man aged 18 to 29 who had mild COVID-19 (a few samples of this study predate the infection). Cell type and time point are not known.

V is TRBV7-2 and J is TRBJ2-4, with D uncertain. This CDR3 has 13 residues. Germline V lookup: CDR1 SGHTA, CDR2 FQGNSA. V lost 5 bases and J lost 10, with 15 bases in between. CDR3 in DNA: TGTGCCAGCAGCCCCTATCTCGCCGTTATTCAGTACTTC. Its translation: CASSPYLAVIQYF.

The gene calls are TRBV10-2 and TRBJ1-2; TRBD1 matches at 7 bases. Germline trimming cut 7 bases from V and 0 bases from J; bases unmatched to any gene: 11. The CDR3 loop spans 16 amino acids. The germline gives CDR1 WSHSY, CDR2 SAAADI. For the CDR3, the DNA is TGCGCCAGCACGCCTGATACCGGGACAGCTAACTATGGCTACACCTTC. Its protein is CASTPDTGTANYGYTF.

CDR3 in amino acids: CASTQFPGSDIQYF. CDR3 nucleotide sequence: TGTGCCAGCACCCAATTTCCGGGGTCGGACATTCAGTACTTC. The rearrangement joins TRBV12-3 or TRBV12-4 to TRBJ2-4, with D possibly TRBD2 on 5 matching bases. Trimming took 7 bases from V and 8 from J, leaving 18 bases between them. This CDR3 is 14 amino acids long.

This clonotype was counted only a few times. The CDR3 protein is CSATYRAGGYTF. The CDR3 DNA reads as TGCAGTGCTACTTACAGGGCCGGTGGCTACACCTTC. The chain uses TRBV20-1 and TRBJ1-2, with D possibly being TRBD1 (6 bases). Trimming stripped 4 bases from V and 7 bases from J, with 13 bases between. Germline CDR1 and CDR2: DFQATT and SNEGSKA (reference sequence). The length of the CDR3 is 12 residues.

This clonotype was counted between two and nine times. This sequence joins TRBV7-3 and TRBJ1-6, with D maybe TRBD1 (6 bases). The CDR3 extends over 15 amino acids. V was cut by 1 base and J by 9 bases, with 13 bases left in between. Per germline, CDR1 SGHTA and CDR2 FQGTGA. The CDR3 loop is CASSLRGGWGSPLHF. The DNA for the CDR3 is TGTGCCAGCAGCTTAAGGGGGGGCTGGGGTTCACCCCTCCACTTT. Variable domain in full (rest from reference TRBV7-3 and TRBJ1-6): GAGVSQTPSNKVTEKGKYVELRCDPISGHTALYWYRQSLGQGPEFLIYFQGTGAADDSGLPNDRFFAVRPEGSVSTLKIQRTERGDSAVYLCASSLRGGWGSPLHFGNGTRLTVT.

In its sample, this clonotype was seen many times. This sequence joins TRBV5-1 and TRBJ2-7; 8 bases map to TRBD1. The germline CDR1 and CDR2 sequences are SGHRS and YFSETQ. The CDR3 length is 13 residues. With V trimmed by 0 bases and J by 6 bases, 2 bases remained unmatched. The CDR3, as DNA: TGCGCCAGCAGCTTGGATCAGGGGGCCGAGCAGTACTTC. This translates into CASSLDQGAEQYF.

The chain couples TRBV6-5 to TRBJ2-2, with D possibly TRBD2 on 5 matching bases. CDR1 is MNHEY, CDR2 SVGAGI, per germline. V was shortened by 6 bases and J by 7 bases, with 9 bases between the two germline ends. There are 12 residues in the CDR3. The CDR3 bases are TGTGCCAGCAGCTACGGGGACGGGGAGCTGTTTTTT. Protein product: CASSYGDGELFF.

This clonotype was recorded a few times. The V gene is TRBV7-2, the J gene TRBJ1-5; D is undetermined. The V and J ends lost 6 bases and 3 bases respectively, with 9 bases between them. The CDR3 consists of 13 residues. In germline, CDR1 is SGHTA, CDR2 FQGNSA. The CDR3 spells CASSFGNNQPQHF. CDR3 sequence (DNA): TGTGCCAGCAGTTTCGGAAACAATCAGCCCCAGCATTTT. The entire variable domain, with the rest obtained from reference TRBV7-2 and TRBJ1-5, is as follows: GAGVSQSPSNKVTEKGKDVELRCDPISGHTALYWYRQSLGQGLEFLIYFQGNSAPDKSGLPSDRFSAERTGGSVSTLTIQRTQQEDSAVYLCASSFGNNQPQHFGDGTRLSIL.

The V call is TRBV5-6, the J call TRBJ2-3, with D tentatively TRBD2 (7 bases). The V gene lost 2 bases and the J gene lost 1 base, with 14 bases spanning the gap. Germline CDR1 SGHDT, CDR2 YYEEEE. This CDR3 spans 16 amino acids. CDR3 protein: CASSFKGGGRTDTQYF. CDR3 coding DNA: TGTGCCAGCAGCTTTAAAGGCGGGGGCCGCACAGATACGCAGTATTTT.

In this sample, this clonotype turned up a few times. V is TRBV27 and J is TRBJ1-1; D is uncertain. The CDR3 sequence is 12 residues long. Germline CDR1 MNHEY, CDR2 SMNVEV (reference sequence). Trimming took 3 bases from V and 5 from J, leaving 7 bases between them. CDR3 in amino acids: CASSFFGTEAFF. The CDR3 region has the DNA TGTGCCAGCAGTTTTTTTGGGACTGAAGCTTTCTTT.

This chain joins TRBV5-1 and TRBJ2-1, with D hard to call. This CDR3 is 16 amino acids long. With 0 bases removed from V and 1 base from J, the gap between germline ends came to 11 bases. The germline V gene encodes CDR1 SGHRS and CDR2 YFSETQ. CDR3: CASSLGIGLSYNEQFF. For the CDR3, the DNA is TGCGCCAGCAGCTTGGGTATCGGGTTATCCTACAATGAGCAGTTCTTC. The complete variable domain, with remaining parts taken from reference TRBV5-1 and TRBJ2-1, reads KAGVTQTPRYLIKTRGQQVTLSCSPISGHRSVSWYQQTPGQGLQFLFEYFSETQRNKGNFPGRFSGRQFSNSRSEMNVSTLELGDSALYLCASSLGIGLSYNEQFFGPGTRLTVL.

The chain carries TRBV7-9 and TRBJ2-5, with D perhaps matching TRBD1 (5 bases). Per the germline V gene, CDR1 is SEHNR and CDR2 is FQNEAQ (reference sequence). V was trimmed by 4 bases and J by 7 bases, leaving 19 bases between them. The length of the CDR3 is 15 residues. CDR3 DNA sequence: TGTGCCAGCAGCTCCGGCAGGGTATGGCAGGGGACCCAGTACTTC. Amino acids: CASSSGRVWQGTQYF.

The V gene is TRBV12-3 or TRBV12-4, the J gene TRBJ1-2; TRBD1 is a possible D gene (5 bases). Trimming shortened V by 4 bases and J by 6 bases, and 12 bases separated the two germline ends. The CDR3 loop spans 13 amino acids. CDR3 coding DNA: TGTGCCAGCAGTTGGGTACCCAGGGATGGCTACACCTTC. Translation: CASSWVPRDGYTF.